The TCR beta chain described here comes from a study of blood T cell repertoires in COVID-19. Whole-study context: The United States, Italy and Spain supplied acute and convalescent COVID-19 samples.

Measured with immunoSEQ multiplex PCR; TCRdb has only the in-frame clones, and not every one. In the table there are around 93,000 clones, over 75% of which are singletons. The source material was peripheral blood. The sequence derives from a man older than 75 with acute or convalescent COVID-19.

Here the CDR3 reads CAISVGTASTDTQYF. The CDR3 DNA reads TGTGCCATCAGTGTTGGGACAGCGAGCACAGATACGCAGTATTTT. The V gene is TRBV10-3, the J gene TRBJ2-3; 7 bases fit TRBD1. This CDR3 is 15 amino acids long. The V gene end was trimmed by 4 bases and the J gene end by 0 bases; junction bases not matched to a gene: 4. The germline V gene encodes CDR1 ENHRY and CDR2 SYGVKD.